Listed below are T cell receptor beta chains from one sample, sequenced in a study of PD-L1 blockade in urothelial cancer. Clones were read by immunoSEQ multiplex PCR, and TCRdb kept only the in-frame ones, dropping some. The sample includes some 84,000 clones, over 80% of them seen just once. The source material was PBMCs, sampled around atezolizumab (anti-PD-L1) treatment. The receptors come from a man between 65 and 80 years old with urothelial cancer. Both conserved end residues are part of each CDR3. The order of the fields is CDR3 protein, CDR3 DNA, D gene, CDR3 length, J gene, V gene, clone size. The D gene is left open where the match is weak. A row's size may be missing; if present it is once, few, many or a size class.

CDR3 protein: CASSGGTSYNEQFF
CDR3 DNA: TGTGCCAGCAGTGGCGGGACTTCCTACAATGAGCAGTTCTTC
D gene: -
CDR3 length: 14
J gene: TRBJ2-1
V gene: TRBV25-1
clone size: -

CDR3 protein: CASIRTGGRSFYGYTF
CDR3 DNA: TGTGCCAGTATCCGGACAGGGGGCAGAAGTTTTTATGGCTACACCTTC
D gene: TRBD1
CDR3 length: 16
J gene: TRBJ1-2
V gene: TRBV19
clone size: few

CDR3 protein: CAWSPQIQETQYF
CDR3 DNA: TGTGCCTGGAGTCCTCAGATACAAGAGACCCAGTACTTC
D gene: -
CDR3 length: 13
J gene: TRBJ2-5
V gene: TRBV30
clone size: -

CDR3 protein: CASSQGRGNEQFF
CDR3 DNA: TGTGCCAGCTCCCAGGGGAGAGGCAATGAGCAGTTCTTC
D gene: -
CDR3 length: 13
J gene: TRBJ2-1
V gene: TRBV18
clone size: once

CDR3 protein: CASSPRQGAGETQYF
CDR3 DNA: TGTGCCAGCAGCCCCCGACAGGGGGCAGGGGAGACCCAGTACTTC
D gene: TRBD1
CDR3 length: 15
J gene: TRBJ2-5
V gene: TRBV11-3
clone size: few

CDR3 protein: CASSPWTSVTQYF
CDR3 DNA: TGTGCCAGCAGCCCGTGGACTAGTGTGACCCAGTACTTC
D gene: TRBD2
CDR3 length: 13
J gene: TRBJ2-5
V gene: TRBV7-2
clone size: -

CDR3 protein: CASSPGRSSYEQYF
CDR3 DNA: TGTGCCAGCTCACCAGGCCGGAGCTCCTACGAGCAGTACTTC
D gene: -
CDR3 length: 14
J gene: TRBJ2-7
V gene: TRBV18
clone size: few

CDR3 protein: CASSLDLLAGNNEQFF
CDR3 DNA: TGTGCCAGCAGCTTAGATCTCCTAGCGGGGAACAATGAGCAGTTCTTC
D gene: TRBD2
CDR3 length: 16
J gene: TRBJ2-1
V gene: TRBV11-2
clone size: -

CDR3 protein: CASSHGLGSYEQYF
CDR3 DNA: TGTGCCAGCAGCCACGGACTAGGTTCCTACGAGCAGTACTTC
D gene: TRBD2
CDR3 length: 14
J gene: TRBJ2-7
V gene: TRBV13
clone size: -

CDR3 protein: CASSLELGLNEKLFF
CDR3 DNA: TGTGCCAGCAGCTTAGAGTTGGGACTTAATGAAAAACTGTTTTTT
D gene: -
CDR3 length: 15
J gene: TRBJ1-4
V gene: TRBV13
clone size: -

CDR3 protein: CASSLAYRENTEAFF
CDR3 DNA: TGTGCCAGCAGTTTAGCTTACAGGGAGAACACTGAAGCTTTCTTT
D gene: -
CDR3 length: 15
J gene: TRBJ1-1
V gene: TRBV27
clone size: -

CDR3 protein: CASSLDRRTMNTEAFF
CDR3 DNA: TGTGCCAGCTCATTGGACAGGCGAACCATGAACACTGAAGCTTTCTTT
D gene: TRBD1
CDR3 length: 16
J gene: TRBJ1-1
V gene: TRBV18
clone size: -

CDR3 protein: CASSTGQNYGYTF
CDR3 DNA: TGTGCCAGTAGTACGGGACAAAACTATGGCTACACCTTC
D gene: -
CDR3 length: 13
J gene: TRBJ1-2
V gene: TRBV19
clone size: -

CDR3 protein: CATYWDFQETQYF
CDR3 DNA: TGTGCCACTTATTGGGACTTCCAAGAGACCCAGTACTTC
D gene: -
CDR3 length: 13
J gene: TRBJ2-5
V gene: TRBV6-4
clone size: -

CDR3 protein: CASSSFGGPGSGNTIYF
CDR3 DNA: TGCGCCAGCAGCTCCTTCGGGGGGCCGGGCTCTGGAAACACCATATATTTT
D gene: -
CDR3 length: 17
J gene: TRBJ1-3
V gene: TRBV5-1
clone size: -

CDR3 protein: CASSPLAGTNEQYF
CDR3 DNA: TGTGCCAGCAGCCCACTAGCGGGCACAAACGAGCAGTACTTC
D gene: TRBD2
CDR3 length: 14
J gene: TRBJ2-7
V gene: TRBV27
clone size: -

CDR3 protein: CASSLSAGNTEAFF
CDR3 DNA: TGCGCCAGCAGCTTGTCCGCAGGGAACACTGAAGCTTTCTTT
D gene: -
CDR3 length: 14
J gene: TRBJ1-1
V gene: TRBV5-1
clone size: -

CDR3 protein: CASSAGQIRPYEQYF
CDR3 DNA: TGTGCCAGCAGCGCGGGACAGATCCGTCCCTACGAGCAGTACTTC
D gene: -
CDR3 length: 15
J gene: TRBJ2-7
V gene: TRBV13
clone size: -

CDR3 protein: CAISVGVLGSGETQYF
CDR3 DNA: TGTGCCATCAGTGTCGGTGTACTGGGGTCGGGGGAGACCCAGTACTTC
D gene: -
CDR3 length: 16
J gene: TRBJ2-5
V gene: TRBV10-3
clone size: once

CDR3 protein: CATSSRRGTEAFF
CDR3 DNA: TGTGCCACCAGCAGCCGACGGGGAACTGAAGCTTTCTTT
D gene: -
CDR3 length: 13
J gene: TRBJ1-1
V gene: TRBV15
clone size: many

CDR3 protein: CASSPGQGWAGELFF
CDR3 DNA: TGTGCCAGCAGTCCCGGACAGGGATGGGCCGGGGAGCTGTTTTTT
D gene: TRBD1
CDR3 length: 15
J gene: TRBJ2-2
V gene: TRBV6-6
clone size: -

CDR3 protein: CASSLGEINQPQHF
CDR3 DNA: TGTGCCAGCAGCTTGGGAGAGATAAATCAGCCCCAGCATTTT
D gene: -
CDR3 length: 14
J gene: TRBJ1-5
V gene: TRBV7-6
clone size: -

CDR3 protein: CASSPTSPYEQYF
CDR3 DNA: TGTGCCAGCAGTCCCACTAGTCCCTACGAGCAGTACTTC
D gene: -
CDR3 length: 13
J gene: TRBJ2-7
V gene: TRBV7-2
clone size: -

CDR3 protein: CASSANSGGPQETQYF
CDR3 DNA: TGTGCCAGCAGCGCAAATAGCGGGGGGCCCCAAGAGACCCAGTACTTC
D gene: TRBD2
CDR3 length: 16
J gene: TRBJ2-5
V gene: TRBV5-6
clone size: -

CDR3 protein: CASTERRVSGYTF
CDR3 DNA: TGCGCCAGCACCGAAAGGAGGGTGTCGGGCTACACCTTC
D gene: -
CDR3 length: 13
J gene: TRBJ1-2
V gene: TRBV10-2
clone size: -

CDR3 protein: CASSLVAGTDTQYF
CDR3 DNA: TGCGCCAGCAGCTTGGTGGCAGGGACAGATACGCAGTATTTT
D gene: -
CDR3 length: 14
J gene: TRBJ2-3
V gene: TRBV5-1
clone size: -

CDR3 protein: CASSHPPGGGGGVDNEQFF
CDR3 DNA: TGTGCCAGCAGCCACCCTCCGGGGGGGGGAGGCGGTGTGGACAATGAGCAGTTCTTC
D gene: TRBD2
CDR3 length: 19
J gene: TRBJ2-1
V gene: TRBV7-2
clone size: -